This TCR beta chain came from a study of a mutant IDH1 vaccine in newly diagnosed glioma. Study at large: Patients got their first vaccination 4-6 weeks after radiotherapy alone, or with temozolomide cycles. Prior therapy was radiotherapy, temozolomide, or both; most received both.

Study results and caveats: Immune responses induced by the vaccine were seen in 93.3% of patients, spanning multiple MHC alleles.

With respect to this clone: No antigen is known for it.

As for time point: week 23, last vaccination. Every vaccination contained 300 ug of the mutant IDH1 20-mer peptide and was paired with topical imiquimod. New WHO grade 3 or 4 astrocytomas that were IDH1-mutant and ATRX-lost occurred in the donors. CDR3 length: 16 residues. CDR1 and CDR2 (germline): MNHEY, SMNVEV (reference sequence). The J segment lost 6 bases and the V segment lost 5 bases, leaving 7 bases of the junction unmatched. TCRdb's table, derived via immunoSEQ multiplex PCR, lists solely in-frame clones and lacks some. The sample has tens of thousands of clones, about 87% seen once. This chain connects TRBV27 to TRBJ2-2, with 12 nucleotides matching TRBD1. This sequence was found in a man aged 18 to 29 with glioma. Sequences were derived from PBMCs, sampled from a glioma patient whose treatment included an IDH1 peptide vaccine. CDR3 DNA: TGTGCCAGCAGTCCTGGGACAGGGGGCGCGTCCGGGGAGCTGTTTTTT. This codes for CASSPGTGGASGELFF.